The T cell receptor beta chain described here comes from a study of blood T cells in healthy people across ages. As for this clonotype: One end of the junction fails to match germline, which may point to a read error.

Using a J-beta primer mix together with a sample-barcoded 5' primer, a second PCR was run for roughly 6 to 12 cycles. TCRdb reanalysed the 5' RACE reads using MiXCR and keeps one entry per CDR3 protein. The sample has around 1,700,000 distinct CDR3 sequences; over 25% are singletons. The CDR3 runs 16 residues. The sequence derives from a woman aged 25 to 39 in good health. The sample taken for sequencing was blood. J is TRBJ1-2 and V is TRBV12-3 or TRBV12-4; 9 positions match TRBD1. In DNA, the CDR3 is TGTGCCAGCAGTTTAGCGCGGACAGGGGCTAACTATGGCTACGCCTTC. Translating it yields CASSLARTGANYGYAF.